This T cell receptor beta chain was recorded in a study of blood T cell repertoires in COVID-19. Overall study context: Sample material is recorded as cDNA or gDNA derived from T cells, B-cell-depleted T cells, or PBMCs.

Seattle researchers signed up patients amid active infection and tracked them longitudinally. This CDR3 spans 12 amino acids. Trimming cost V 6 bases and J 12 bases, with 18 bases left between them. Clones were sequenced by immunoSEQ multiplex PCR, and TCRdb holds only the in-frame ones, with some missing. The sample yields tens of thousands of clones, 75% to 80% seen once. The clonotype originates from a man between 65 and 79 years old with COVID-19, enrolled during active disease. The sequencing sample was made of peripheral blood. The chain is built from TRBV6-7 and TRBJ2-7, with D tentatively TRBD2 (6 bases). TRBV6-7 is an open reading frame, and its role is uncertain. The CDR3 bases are TGTGCCAGCAGCTCCCCGGGACTGCCGGGGTACTTC. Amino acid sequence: CASSSPGLPGYF.